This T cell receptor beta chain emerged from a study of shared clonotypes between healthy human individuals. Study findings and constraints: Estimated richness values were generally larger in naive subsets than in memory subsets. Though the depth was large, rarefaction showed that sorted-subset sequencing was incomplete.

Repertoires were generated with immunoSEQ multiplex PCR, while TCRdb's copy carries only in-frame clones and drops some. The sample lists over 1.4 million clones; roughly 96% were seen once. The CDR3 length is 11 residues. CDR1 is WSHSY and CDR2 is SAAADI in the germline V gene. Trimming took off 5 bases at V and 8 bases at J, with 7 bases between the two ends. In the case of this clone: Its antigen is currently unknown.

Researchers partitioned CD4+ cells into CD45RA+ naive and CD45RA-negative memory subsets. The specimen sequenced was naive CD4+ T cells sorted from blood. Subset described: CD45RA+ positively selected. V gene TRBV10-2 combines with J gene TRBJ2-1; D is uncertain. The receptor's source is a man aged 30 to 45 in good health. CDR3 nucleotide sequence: TGCGCCAGCAGTTGGGCAGATGAGCAGTTCTTC. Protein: CASSWADEQFF.